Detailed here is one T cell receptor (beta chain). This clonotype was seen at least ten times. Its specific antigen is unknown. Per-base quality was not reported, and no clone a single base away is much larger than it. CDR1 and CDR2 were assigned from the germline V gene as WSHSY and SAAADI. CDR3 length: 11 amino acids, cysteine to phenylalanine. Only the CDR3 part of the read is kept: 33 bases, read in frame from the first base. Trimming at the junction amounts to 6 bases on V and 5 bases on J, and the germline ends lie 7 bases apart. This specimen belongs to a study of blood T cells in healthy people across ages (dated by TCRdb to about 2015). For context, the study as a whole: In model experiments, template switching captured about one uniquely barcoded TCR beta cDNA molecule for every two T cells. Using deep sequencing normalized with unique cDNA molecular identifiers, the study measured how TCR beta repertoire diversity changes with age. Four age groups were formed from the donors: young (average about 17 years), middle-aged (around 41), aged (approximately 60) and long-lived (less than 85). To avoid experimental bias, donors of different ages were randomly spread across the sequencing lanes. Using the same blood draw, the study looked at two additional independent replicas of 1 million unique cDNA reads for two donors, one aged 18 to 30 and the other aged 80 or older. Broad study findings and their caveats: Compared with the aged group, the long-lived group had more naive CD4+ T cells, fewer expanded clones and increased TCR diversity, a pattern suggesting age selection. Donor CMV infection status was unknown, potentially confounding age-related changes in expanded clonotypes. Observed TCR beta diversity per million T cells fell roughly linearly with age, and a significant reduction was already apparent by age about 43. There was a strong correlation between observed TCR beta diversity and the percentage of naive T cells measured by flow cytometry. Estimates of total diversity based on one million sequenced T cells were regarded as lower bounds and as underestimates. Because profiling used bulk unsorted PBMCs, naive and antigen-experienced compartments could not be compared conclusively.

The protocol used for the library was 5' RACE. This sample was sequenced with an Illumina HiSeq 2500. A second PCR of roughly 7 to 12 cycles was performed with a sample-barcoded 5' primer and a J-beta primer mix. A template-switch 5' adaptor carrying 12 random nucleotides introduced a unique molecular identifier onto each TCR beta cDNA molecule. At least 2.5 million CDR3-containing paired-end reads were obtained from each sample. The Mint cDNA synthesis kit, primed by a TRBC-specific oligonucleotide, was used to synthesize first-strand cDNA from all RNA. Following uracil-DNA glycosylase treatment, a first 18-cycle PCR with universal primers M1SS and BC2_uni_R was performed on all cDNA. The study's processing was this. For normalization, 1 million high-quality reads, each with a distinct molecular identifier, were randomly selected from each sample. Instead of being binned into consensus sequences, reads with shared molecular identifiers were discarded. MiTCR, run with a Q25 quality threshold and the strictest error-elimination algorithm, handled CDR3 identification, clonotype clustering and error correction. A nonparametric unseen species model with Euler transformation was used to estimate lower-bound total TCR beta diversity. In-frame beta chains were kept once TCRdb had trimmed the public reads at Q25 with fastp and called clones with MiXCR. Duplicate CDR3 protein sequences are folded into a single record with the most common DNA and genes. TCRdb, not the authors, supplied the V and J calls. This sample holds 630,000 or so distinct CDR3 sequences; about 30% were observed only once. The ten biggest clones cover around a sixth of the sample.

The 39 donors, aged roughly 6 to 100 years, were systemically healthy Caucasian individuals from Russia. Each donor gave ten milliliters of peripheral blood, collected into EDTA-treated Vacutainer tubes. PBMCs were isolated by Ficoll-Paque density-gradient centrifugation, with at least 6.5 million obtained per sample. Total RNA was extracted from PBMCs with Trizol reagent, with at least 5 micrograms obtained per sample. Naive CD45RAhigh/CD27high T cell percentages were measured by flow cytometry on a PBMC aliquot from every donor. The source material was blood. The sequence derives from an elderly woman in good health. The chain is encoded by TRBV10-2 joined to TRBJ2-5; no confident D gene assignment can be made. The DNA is TGCGCCAGCAGGGACCGCGAGACCCAGTACTTC. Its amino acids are CASRDRETQYF.